One TCR beta chain is described in this entry. From germline, CDR1 is MDHEN and CDR2 SYDVKM. Trimming took 5 bases from V and 7 from J, leaving 14 bases between them. This CDR3 is built from 13 residues. This sample is part of a study of blood T cell repertoires in COVID-19. Across the whole study: Samples of COVID-19 (acute and convalescent) were obtained from the United States, Italy and Spain. From T cells, B-cell-depleted T cells, or PBMCs came the material, which was cDNA or gDNA.

Seattle's cohort entered during active infection and was followed longitudinally. Profiling relied on immunoSEQ multiplex PCR, and the TCRdb table lists in-frame clones only, not all of them. The sample contains over 150,000 clones, approximately 80% of which appear only once. The sequenced sample was peripheral blood. The source is a woman in her forties with COVID-19, enrolled during active disease. The chain carries TRBV28 and TRBJ1-2; maybe TRBD1 (6 bases). CDR3 region: CASSALGGAGYTF. The CDR3 coding sequence is TGTGCCAGCAGTGCTCTCGGGGGGGCTGGCTACACCTTC.